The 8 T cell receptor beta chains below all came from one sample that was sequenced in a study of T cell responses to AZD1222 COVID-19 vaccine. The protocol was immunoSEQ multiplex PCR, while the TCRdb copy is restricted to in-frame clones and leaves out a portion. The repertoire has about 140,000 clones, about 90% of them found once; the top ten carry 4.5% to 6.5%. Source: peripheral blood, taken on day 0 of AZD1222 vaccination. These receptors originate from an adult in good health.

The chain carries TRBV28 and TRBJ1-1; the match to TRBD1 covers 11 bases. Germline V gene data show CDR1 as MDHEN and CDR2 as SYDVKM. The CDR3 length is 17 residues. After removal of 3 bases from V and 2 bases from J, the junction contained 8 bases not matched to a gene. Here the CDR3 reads CASSFGDRGRANTEAFF. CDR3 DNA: TGTGCCAGCAGTTTTGGGGACAGGGGGAGGGCTAACACTGAAGCTTTCTTT.

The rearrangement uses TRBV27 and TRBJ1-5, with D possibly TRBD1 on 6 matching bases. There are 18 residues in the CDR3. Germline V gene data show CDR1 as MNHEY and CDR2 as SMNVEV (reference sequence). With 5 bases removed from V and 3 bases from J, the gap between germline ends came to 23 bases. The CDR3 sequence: CASSLIPIGTLNNQPQHF. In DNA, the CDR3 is TGTGCCAGCAGTCTAATCCCCATTGGGACACTGAACAATCAGCCCCAGCATTTT.

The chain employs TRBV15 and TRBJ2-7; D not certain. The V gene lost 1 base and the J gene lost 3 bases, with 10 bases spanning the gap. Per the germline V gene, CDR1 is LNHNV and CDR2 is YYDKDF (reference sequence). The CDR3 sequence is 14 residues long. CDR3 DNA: TGTGCCACCAGCAGAGGTCGGACGGGCTACGAGCAGTACTTC. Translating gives CATSRGRTGYEQYF.

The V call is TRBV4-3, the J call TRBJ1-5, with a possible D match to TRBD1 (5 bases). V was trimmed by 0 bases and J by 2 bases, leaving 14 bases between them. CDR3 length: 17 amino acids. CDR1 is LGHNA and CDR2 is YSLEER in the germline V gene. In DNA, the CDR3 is TGCGCCAGCAGCCAAGATCTCGCAGGGCTGGGCAATCAGCCCCAGCATTTT. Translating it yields CASSQDLAGLGNQPQHF.

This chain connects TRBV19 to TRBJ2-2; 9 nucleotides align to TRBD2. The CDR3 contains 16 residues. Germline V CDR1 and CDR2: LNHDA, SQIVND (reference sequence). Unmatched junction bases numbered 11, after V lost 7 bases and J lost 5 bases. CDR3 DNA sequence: TGTGCCAGTAATCCCATAGCGGGAGTGGGAACCGGGGAGCTGTTTTTT. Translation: CASNPIAGVGTGELFF.

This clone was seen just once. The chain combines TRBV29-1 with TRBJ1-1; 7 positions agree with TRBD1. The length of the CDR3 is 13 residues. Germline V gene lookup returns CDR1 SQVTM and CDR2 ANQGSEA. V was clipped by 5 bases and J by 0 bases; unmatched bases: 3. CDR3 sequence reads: CSVTTGMNTEAFF. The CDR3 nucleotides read TGCAGCGTTACGACAGGGATGAACACTGAAGCTTTCTTT.

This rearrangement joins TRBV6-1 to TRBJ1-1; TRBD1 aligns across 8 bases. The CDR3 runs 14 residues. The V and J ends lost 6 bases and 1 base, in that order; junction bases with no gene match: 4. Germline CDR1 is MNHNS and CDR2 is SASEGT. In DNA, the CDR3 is TGTGCCAGCAGAGACAGGGGCGGGAACACTGAAGCTTTCTTT. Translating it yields CASRDRGGNTEAFF.

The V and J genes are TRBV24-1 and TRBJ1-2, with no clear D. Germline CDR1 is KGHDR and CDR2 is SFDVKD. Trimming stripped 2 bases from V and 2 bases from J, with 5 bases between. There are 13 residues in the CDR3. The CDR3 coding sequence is TGTGCCACCAGTGATTCTAAGAACTATGGCTACACCTTC. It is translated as CATSDSKNYGYTF.